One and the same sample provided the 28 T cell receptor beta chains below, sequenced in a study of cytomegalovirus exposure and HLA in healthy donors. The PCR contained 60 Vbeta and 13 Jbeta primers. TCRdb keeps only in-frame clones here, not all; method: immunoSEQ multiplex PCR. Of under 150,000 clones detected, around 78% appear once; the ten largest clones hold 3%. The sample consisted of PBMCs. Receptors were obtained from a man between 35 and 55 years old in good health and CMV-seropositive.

CDR3 sequence (DNA): TGTGCCAGCACCTCAGGACTAGCGGGACTTGTTACCGGGGAGCTGTTTTTT. Translating it yields CASTSGLAGLVTGELFF. This chain links TRBV7-9 with TRBJ2-2; 12 bases agree with TRBD2. V lost 7 bases to trimming and J lost 5 bases; unmatched junction nucleotides: 11. This CDR3 is 17 amino acids long. The germline V gene has CDR1 SEHNR and CDR2 FQNEAQ (reference sequence).

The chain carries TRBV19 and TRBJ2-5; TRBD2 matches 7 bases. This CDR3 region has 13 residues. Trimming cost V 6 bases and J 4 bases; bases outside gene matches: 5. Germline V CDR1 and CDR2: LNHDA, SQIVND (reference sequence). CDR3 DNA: TGTGCCAGTAGCGGGAGGCTGGGAGAGACCCAGTACTTC. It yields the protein CASSGRLGETQYF. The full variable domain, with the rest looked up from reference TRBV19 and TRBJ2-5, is DGGITQSPKYLFRKEGQNVTLSCEQNLNHDAMYWYRQDPGQGLRLIYYSQIVNDFQKGDIAEGYSVSREKKESFPLTVTSAQKNPTAFYLCASSGRLGETQYFGPGTRLLVL.

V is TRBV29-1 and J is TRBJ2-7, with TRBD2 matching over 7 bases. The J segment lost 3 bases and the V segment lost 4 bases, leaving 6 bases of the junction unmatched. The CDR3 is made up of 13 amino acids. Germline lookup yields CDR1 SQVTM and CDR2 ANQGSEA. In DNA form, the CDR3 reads TGCAGCGTTGGGGAGGGCTCAAGCTACGAGCAGTACTTC. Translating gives CSVGEGSSYEQYF.

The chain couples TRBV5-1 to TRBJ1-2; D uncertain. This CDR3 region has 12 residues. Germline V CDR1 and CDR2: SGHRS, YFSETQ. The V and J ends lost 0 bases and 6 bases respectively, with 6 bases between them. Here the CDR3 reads CASSLGPDGYTF. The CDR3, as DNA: TGCGCCAGCAGCTTGGGCCCAGATGGCTACACCTTC.

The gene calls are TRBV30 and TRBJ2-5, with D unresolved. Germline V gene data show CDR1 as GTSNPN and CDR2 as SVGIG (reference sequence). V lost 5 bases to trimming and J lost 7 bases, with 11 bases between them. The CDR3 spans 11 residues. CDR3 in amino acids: CAWEYMRTQYF. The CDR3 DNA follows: TGTGCCTGGGAGTATATGAGGACCCAGTACTTC.

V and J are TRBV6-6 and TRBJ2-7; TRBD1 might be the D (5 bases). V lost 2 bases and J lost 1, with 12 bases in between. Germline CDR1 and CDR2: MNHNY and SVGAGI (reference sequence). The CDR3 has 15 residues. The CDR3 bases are TGTGCCAGCAGTTACGGGGCCAGAGGTTCCTACGAGCAGTACTTC. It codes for CASSYGARGSYEQYF.

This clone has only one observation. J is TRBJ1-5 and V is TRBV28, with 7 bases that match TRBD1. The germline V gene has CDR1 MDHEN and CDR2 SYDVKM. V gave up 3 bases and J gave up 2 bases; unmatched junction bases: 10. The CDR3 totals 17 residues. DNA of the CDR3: TGTGCCAGCAGTTTGATCTCAGGGGGTTCGCGCAATCAGCCCCAGCATTTT. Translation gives CASSLISGGSRNQPQHF.

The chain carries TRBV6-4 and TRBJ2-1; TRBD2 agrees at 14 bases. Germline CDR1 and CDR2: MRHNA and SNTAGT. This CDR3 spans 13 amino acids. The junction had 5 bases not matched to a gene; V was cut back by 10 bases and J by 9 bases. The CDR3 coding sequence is TGTGCCACCGGACTAGCGGGGGGAGGTGAGCAGTTCTTC. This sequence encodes CATGLAGGGEQFF.

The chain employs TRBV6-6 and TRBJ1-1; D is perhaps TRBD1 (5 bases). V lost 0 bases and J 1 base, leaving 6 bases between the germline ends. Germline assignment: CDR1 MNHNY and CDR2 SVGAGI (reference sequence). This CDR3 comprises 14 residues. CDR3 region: CASSYSDRNTEAFF. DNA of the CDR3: TGTGCCAGCAGTTACTCCGACAGGAACACTGAAGCTTTCTTT.

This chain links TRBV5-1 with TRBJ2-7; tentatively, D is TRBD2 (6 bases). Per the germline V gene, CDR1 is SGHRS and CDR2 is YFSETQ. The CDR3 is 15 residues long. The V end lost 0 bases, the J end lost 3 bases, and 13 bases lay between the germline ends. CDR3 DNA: TGCGCCAGCAGCTTGGAGGAGGGAAGGGGCTACGAGCAGTACTTC. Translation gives CASSLEEGRGYEQYF.

CDR3: CASNPTSGRGSYEQYF. The CDR3, as DNA: TGTGCCAGCAATCCGACTAGCGGGAGAGGATCCTACGAGCAGTACTTC. The chain links TRBV27 to TRBJ2-7; 12 bases match TRBD2. This CDR3 is built from 16 residues. Germline CDR1 and CDR2: MNHEY and SMNVEV (reference sequence). After removal of 7 bases from V and 1 base from J, the junction contained 8 bases not matched to a gene.

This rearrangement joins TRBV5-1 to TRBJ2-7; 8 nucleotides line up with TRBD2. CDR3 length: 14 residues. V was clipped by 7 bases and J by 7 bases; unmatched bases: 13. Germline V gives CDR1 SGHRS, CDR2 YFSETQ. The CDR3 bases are TGCGCCAGCCAAGGAGGGCTAGCGGGCTTAGAGCAGTACTTC. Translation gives CASQGGLAGLEQYF. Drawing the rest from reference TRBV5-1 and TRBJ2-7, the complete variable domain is KAGVTQTPRYLIKTRGQQVTLSCSPISGHRSVSWYQQTPGQGLQFLFEYFSETQRNKGNFPGRFSGRQFSNSRSEMNVSTLELGDSALYLCASQGGLAGLEQYFGPGTRLTVT.

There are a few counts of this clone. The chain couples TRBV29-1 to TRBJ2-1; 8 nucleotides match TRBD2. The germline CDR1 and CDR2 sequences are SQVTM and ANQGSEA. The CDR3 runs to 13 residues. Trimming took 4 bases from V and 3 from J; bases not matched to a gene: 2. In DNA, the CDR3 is TGCAGCGTTGCCAGCGGGAGCTACAATGAGCAGTTCTTC. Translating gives CSVASGSYNEQFF.

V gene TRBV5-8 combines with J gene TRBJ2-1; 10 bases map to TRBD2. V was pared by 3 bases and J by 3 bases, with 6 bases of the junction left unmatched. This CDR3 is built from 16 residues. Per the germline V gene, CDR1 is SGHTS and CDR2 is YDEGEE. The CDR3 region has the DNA TGTGCCAGCAGCTCCCTAGCGGGAGTGATCTACAATGAGCAGTTCTTC. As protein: CASSSLAGVIYNEQFF.

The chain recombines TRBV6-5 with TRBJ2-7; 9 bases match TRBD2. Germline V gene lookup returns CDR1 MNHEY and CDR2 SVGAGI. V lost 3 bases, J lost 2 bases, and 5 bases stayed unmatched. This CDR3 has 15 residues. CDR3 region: CASSYMASGTYEQYF. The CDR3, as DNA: TGTGCCAGCAGTTATATGGCTAGCGGGACCTACGAGCAGTACTTC.

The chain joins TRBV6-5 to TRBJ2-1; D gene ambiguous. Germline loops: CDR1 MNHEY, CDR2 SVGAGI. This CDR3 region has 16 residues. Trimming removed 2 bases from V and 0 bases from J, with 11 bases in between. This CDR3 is CASSYTAPSSYNEQFF. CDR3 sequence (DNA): TGTGCCAGCAGTTACACCGCCCCCAGCTCCTACAATGAGCAGTTCTTC.

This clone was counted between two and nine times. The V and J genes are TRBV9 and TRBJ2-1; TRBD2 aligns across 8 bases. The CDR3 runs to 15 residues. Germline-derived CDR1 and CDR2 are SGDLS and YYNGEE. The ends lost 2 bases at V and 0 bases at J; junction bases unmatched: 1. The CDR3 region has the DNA TGTGCCAGCAGCGTCAGCGGGAGCTCCTACAATGAGCAGTTCTTC. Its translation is CASSVSGSSYNEQFF.

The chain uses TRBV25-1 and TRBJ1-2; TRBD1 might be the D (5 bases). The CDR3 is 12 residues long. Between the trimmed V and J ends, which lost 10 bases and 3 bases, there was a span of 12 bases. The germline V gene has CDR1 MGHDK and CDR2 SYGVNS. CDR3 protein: CATEGFHYGYTF. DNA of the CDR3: TGTGCCACGGAGGGGTTTCACTATGGCTACACCTTC.

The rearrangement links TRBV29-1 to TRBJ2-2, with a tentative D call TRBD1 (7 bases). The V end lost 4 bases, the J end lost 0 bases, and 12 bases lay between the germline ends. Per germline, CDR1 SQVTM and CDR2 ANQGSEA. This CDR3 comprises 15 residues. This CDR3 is CSVGGGGTNTGELFF. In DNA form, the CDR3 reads TGCAGCGTTGGAGGGGGCGGGACGAACACCGGGGAGCTGTTTTTT.

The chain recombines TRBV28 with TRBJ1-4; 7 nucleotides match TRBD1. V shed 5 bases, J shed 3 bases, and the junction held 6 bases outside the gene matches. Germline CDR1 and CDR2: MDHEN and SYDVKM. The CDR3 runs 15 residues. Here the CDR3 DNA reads TGTGCCAGCAGTCTTATTGACAGGGCTAATGAAAAACTGTTTTTT. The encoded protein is CASSLIDRANEKLFF.

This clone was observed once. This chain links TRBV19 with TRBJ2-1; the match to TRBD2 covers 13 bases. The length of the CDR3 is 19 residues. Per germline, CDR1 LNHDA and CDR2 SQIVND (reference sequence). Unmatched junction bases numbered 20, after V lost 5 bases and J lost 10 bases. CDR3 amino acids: CASSRPEGTSGMPGEEQFF. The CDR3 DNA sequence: TGTGCCAGTAGTCGCCCGGAGGGGACTAGCGGGATGCCGGGCGAGGAGCAGTTCTTC.

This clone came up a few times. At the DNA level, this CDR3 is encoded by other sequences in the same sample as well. For the CDR3, the DNA is TGTGCCAGCTCACCAGACAGGGATTATGGCTACACCTTC. It is translated as CASSPDRDYGYTF. The chain is built from TRBV18 and TRBJ1-2; 7 nucleotides agree with TRBD1. This CDR3 is built from 13 residues. Trimming at V came to 2 bases and at J to 5 bases, leaving 2 bases not matched to a gene. CDR1 and CDR2 from the germline V gene are KGHSH and LQKENI.

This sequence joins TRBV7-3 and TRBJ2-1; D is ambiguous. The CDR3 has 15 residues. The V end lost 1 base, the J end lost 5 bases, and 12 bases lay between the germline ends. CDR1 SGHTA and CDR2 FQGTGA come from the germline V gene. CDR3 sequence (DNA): TGTGCCAGCAGCTTAAACCAATGGAGCCACAATGAGCAGTTCTTC. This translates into CASSLNQWSHNEQFF.

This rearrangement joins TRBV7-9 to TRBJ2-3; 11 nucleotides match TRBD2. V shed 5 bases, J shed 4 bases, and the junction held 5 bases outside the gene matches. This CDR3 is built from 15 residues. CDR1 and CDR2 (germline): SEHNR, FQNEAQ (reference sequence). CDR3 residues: CASSPLAGVADTQYF. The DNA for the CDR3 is TGTGCCAGCAGCCCACTAGCGGGAGTGGCAGATACGCAGTATTTT.

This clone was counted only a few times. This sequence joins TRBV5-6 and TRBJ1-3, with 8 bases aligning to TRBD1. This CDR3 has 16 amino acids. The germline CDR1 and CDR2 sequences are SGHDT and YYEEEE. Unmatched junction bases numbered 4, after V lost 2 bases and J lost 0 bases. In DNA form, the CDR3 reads TGTGCCAGCAGCTTTAAGGACAGGGACTCTGGAAACACCATATATTTT. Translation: CASSFKDRDSGNTIYF.

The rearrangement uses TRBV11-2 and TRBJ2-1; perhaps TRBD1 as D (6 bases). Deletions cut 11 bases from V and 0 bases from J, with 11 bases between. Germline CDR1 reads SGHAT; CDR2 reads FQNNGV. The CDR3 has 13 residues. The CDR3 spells CAALDSSYNEQFF. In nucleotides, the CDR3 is TGTGCCGCCCTGGACAGCTCCTACAATGAGCAGTTCTTC.

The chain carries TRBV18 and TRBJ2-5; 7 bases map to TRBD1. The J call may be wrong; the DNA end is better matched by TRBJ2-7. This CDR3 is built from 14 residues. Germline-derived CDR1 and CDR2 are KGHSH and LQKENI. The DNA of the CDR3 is TGTGCCAGCTCACTACGACAGGGCGGCTACGAGCAGTACTTC. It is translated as CASSLRQGGYEQYF.

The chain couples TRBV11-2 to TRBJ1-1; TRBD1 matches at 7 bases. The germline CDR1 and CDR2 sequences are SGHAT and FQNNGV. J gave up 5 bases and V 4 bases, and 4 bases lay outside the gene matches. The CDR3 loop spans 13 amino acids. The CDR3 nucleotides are TGTGCCAGCAGCTCGATACAGGGGACTGAAGCTTTCTTT. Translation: CASSSIQGTEAFF.